This TCR beta chain appears in the sequencing data of a study of blood T cell repertoires in COVID-19. Study at large: COVID-19 samples from acute and convalescent phases originated in the United States, Italy and Spain. From T cells, B-cell-depleted T cells, or PBMCs came the material, which was cDNA or gDNA.

Under the authors' procedure: Estimated nucleated cell counts came from reference gene primer amplification. The protocol was immunoSEQ multiplex PCR, while the TCRdb copy is restricted to in-frame clones and leaves out a portion. V, J and clone size were drawn from that table, and D and trimming were deduced from the DNA. The profile shows 250,000 to 300,000 clones, roughly 80% of them singletons. CDR3 size: 14 residues. The V and J ends lost 1 base and 4 bases respectively, with 9 bases between them. Germline V lookup: CDR1 SEHNR, CDR2 FQNEAQ (reference sequence). The chain uses TRBV7-9 and TRBJ2-3; D may be TRBD2 (6 bases). The source material was peripheral blood. The origin of this receptor is a man in his fifties or sixties who had recovered from COVID-19. The CDR3 DNA sequence: TGTGCCAGCAGCTTAGAGACTAGGGCAGATACGCAGTATTTT. Residues: CASSLETRADTQYF.